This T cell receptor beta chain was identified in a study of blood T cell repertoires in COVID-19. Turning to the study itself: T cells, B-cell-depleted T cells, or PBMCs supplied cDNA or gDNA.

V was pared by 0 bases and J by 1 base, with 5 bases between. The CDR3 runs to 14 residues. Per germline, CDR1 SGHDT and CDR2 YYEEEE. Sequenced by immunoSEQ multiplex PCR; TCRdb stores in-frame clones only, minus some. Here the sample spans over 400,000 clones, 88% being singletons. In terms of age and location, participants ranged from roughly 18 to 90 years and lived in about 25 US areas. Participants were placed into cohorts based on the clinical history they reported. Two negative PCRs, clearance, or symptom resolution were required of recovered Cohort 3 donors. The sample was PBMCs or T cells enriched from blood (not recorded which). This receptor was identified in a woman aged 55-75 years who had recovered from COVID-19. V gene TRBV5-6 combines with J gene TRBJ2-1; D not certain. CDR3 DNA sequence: TGTGCCAGCAGCTTGGAACAGTCCTACAATGAGCAGTTCTTC. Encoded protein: CASSLEQSYNEQFF.